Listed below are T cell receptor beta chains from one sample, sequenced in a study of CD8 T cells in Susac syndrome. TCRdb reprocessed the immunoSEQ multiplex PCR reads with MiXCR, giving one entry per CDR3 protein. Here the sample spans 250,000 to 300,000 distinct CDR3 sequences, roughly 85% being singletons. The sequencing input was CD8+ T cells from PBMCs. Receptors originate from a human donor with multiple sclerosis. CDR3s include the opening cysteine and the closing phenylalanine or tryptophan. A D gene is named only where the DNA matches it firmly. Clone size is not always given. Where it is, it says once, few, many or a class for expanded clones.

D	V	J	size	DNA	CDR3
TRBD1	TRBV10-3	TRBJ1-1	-	TGTGCCATCGATCGGACAGGGACTAACACTGAAGCTTTCTTT	CAIDRTGTNTEAFF
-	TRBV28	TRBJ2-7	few	TGTGCCAGCAGTTTGCTGAACTCCTACGAGCAGTACTTC	CASSLLNSYEQYF
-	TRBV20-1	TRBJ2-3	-	TGCAGTGCTAGAGATCTGGAGGCGGGCACCACAGATACGCAGTATTTT	CSARDLEAGTTDTQYF
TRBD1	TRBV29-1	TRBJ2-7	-	TGCAGCGTCGCGGACAGGGCTGTCCACGAGCAGTACTTC	CSVADRAVHEQYF
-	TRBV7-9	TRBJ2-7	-	TGTGCCAGCAGCCAGCATGGGGCAGGGGCAAGTGAGACCTACGAGCAGTACTTC	CASSQHGAGASETYEQYF
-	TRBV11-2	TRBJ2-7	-	TGTGCCAGCAGCTTACCCCGGGACTTCTCCTACGAGCAGTACTTC	CASSLPRDFSYEQYF
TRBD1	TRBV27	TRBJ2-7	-	TGTGCCAGCAGTTTTACTGGGACAGGAGGCATCGAGCAGTACTTC	CASSFTGTGGIEQYF
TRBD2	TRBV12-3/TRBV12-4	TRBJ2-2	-	TGTGCCAGCAGTTTCCTCCTAGCGGGGGTAGGGAACACCGGGGAGCTGTTTTTT	CASSFLLAGVGNTGELFF
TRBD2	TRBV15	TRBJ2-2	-	TGTGCCACCAGCGACAGACTAGCTGCCGGGGAGCTGTTTTTT	CATSDRLAAGELFF
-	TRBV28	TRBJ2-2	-	TGTGCCAGCAGTTTGACCCTCGTGGGGAACACCGGGGAGCTGTTTTTT	CASSLTLVGNTGELFF
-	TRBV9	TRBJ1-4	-	TGTGCCAGCAGCGAGGGGACGCAGTCTAATGAAAAACTGTTTTTT	CASSEGTQSNEKLFF
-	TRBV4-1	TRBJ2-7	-	TGCGCCAGCAGCCAAGTAACCGGGAGCTCCTACGAGCAGTACTTC	CASSQVTGSSYEQYF
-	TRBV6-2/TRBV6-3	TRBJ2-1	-	TGTGCCAGCAGCCACAGGGTTAGCTCCTACAATGAGCAGTTCTTC	CASSHRVSSYNEQFF
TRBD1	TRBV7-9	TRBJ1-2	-	TGTGCCAGCAGCTTAGGTAGCAGGGGGAAGTATGGCTACACCTTC	CASSLGSRGKYGYTF
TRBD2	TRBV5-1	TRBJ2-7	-	TGCGCCAGCAGTCCGCCCGGACTAGCGGGAGGGAGGATAAGCGACGAGCAGTACTTC	CASSPPGLAGGRISDEQYF
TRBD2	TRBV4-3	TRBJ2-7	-	TGCGCCAGCAGCCAAGATCCGGTTGGCGGGAGGGCCTACGAGCAGTACTTC	CASSQDPVGGRAYEQYF